Listed here are 2 T cell receptor beta chains from one sample, sequenced in a study of CD8 T cells in Susac syndrome. cDNA came from around 0.54 to 1 ug RNA primed by random hexamers. TCRdb redid the calling of the immunoSEQ multiplex PCR reads with MiXCR, one entry per CDR3 protein. The data contain 200,000 or so distinct CDR3 sequences, around 95% of them singletons. Sample: CD4+ T cells from PBMCs. Source of these receptors: a human donor with Susac syndrome.

The chain carries TRBV9 and TRBJ2-7; D gene ambiguous. The CDR3 runs to 12 residues. Looked up from germline, CDR1 is SGDLS and CDR2 is YYNGEE. V was clipped by 0 bases and J by 4 bases, with 5 bases between them. The CDR3 DNA reads as TGTGCCAGCAGCGTAGATGAATACGAGCAGTACTTC. This gives the protein CASSVDEYEQYF.

V is TRBV28 and J is TRBJ2-6, with 8 bases that match TRBD1. V gave up 7 bases and J gave up 2 bases; unmatched junction bases: 13. The CDR3 is made up of 18 amino acids. CDR1 and CDR2 from the germline V gene are MDHEN and SYDVKM. CDR3 protein: CASNPTPGGRPGANVLTF. The CDR3 DNA is TGTGCCAGCAATCCCACCCCAGGGGGCAGACCTGGGGCCAACGTCCTGACTTTC.